The TCR beta chain described here comes from a study of PD-L1 blockade in urothelial cancer. In regard to this clone: What it recognizes is unknown.

PCRs were each spiked with synthetic TCR analog templates. Profiling relied on immunoSEQ multiplex PCR, and the TCRdb table lists in-frame clones only, not all of them. Altogether 45,000 to 65,000 clones are present, 85% being singletons, with the ten largest covering around a sixth. Described time point: pretreatment peripheral blood. Urothelial carcinoma affected the patients, and it was locally advanced or metastatic. Findings and limits, study-wide: A pretreatment blood TCR clonality that fell below the median predicted better progression-free and overall survival.

The CDR3 extends over 13 amino acids. V was shortened by 0 bases and J by 4 bases, with 5 bases between the two germline ends. Germline lookup yields CDR1 SGHTA and CDR2 FQGNSA. The sample was PBMCs, taken around atezolizumab (anti-PD-L1) treatment. This clonotype originated in a man in his sixties or seventies with urothelial cancer. The chain uses TRBV7-2 and TRBJ2-3; D call uncertain. Here the CDR3 reads CASSLARADTQYF. CDR3 nucleotide sequence: TGTGCCAGCAGCTTAGCCCGGGCAGATACGCAGTATTTT.